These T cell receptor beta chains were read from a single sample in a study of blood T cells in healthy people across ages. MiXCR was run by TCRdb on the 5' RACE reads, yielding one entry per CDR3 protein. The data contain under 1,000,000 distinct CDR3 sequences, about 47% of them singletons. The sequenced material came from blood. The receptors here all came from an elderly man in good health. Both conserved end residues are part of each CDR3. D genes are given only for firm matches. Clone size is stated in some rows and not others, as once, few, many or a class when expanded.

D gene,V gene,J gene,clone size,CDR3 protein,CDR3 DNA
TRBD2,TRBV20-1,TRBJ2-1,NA,CSASALAGGYNEQFF,TGCAGTGCTTCCGCCCTAGCGGGAGGGTACAATGAGCAGTTCTTC
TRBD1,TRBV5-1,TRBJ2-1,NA,CASSRDRARDEQFF,TGCGCCAGCAGCCGGGACAGGGCCCGGGATGAGCAGTTCTTC
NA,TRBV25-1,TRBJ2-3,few,CASSVEPSADTQYF,TGTGCCAGCAGTGTGGAGCCCAGCGCAGATACGCAGTATTTT
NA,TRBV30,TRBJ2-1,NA,CAWSPGLSNEQFF,TGTGCCTGGAGTCCCGGATTAAGCAATGAGCAGTTCTTC
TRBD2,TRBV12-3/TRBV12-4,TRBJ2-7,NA,CASSFRAGADEQYF,TGTGCCAGCAGTTTCAGAGCGGGAGCCGACGAGCAGTACTTC
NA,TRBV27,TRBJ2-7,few,CASSNNYEQYF,TGTGCCAGCAGTAACAACTACGAGCAGTACTTC
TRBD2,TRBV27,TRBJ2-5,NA,CASSLFRLAGDETQYF,TGTGCCAGCAGTTTATTCAGACTAGCGGGAGACGAGACCCAGTACTTC
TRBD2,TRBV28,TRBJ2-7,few,CASSDLKRGPPYEQYF,TGTGCCAGCAGCGATCTAAAGCGGGGGCCCCCTTACGAGCAGTACTTC
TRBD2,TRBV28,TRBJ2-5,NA,CATTVAGAFKTQYF,TGTGCCACCACGGTAGCGGGAGCATTTAAGACCCAGTACTTC
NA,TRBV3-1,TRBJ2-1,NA,CASSQEGDRYEQFF,TGTGCCAGCAGCCAAGAGGGGGATAGGTATGAGCAGTTCTTC
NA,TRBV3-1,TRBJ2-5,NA,CAGSQDLGREETQYF,TGTGCCGGCAGCCAAGATCTGGGCAGAGAAGAGACCCAGTACTTC
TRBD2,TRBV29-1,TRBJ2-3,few,CSSPKGGGGDLFSTDTQYF,TGCAGCTCACCCAAAGGTGGGGGAGGGGACCTGTTTAGCACAGATACGCAGTATTTT
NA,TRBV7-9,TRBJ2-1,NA,CASSEQAGKNEQFF,TGTGCCAGCAGCGAACAGGCGGGTAAGAATGAGCAGTTCTTC
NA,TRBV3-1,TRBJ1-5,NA,CASSRFGQPQHF,TGTGCCAGCAGCCGGTTCGGCCAGCCCCAGCATTTT
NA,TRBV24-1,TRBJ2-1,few,CATRSLGNEQFF,TGTGCCACCAGATCCCTAGGAAATGAGCAGTTCTTC
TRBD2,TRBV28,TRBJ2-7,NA,CASSASSGWFSYEQYF,TGTGCCAGCAGTGCGTCTAGCGGGTGGTTCTCCTACGAGCAGTACTTC
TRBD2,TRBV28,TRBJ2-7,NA,CASSLWTSGRNEQYF,TGTGCCAGCAGTTTATGGACTAGCGGGAGGAACGAGCAGTACTTC
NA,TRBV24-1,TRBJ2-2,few,CATSENKLTGELFF,TGTGCCACTAGTGAAAACAAGCTGACCGGGGAGCTGTTTTTT
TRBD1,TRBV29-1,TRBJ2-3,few,CSVLGQGGIDTQYF,TGCAGCGTCTTGGGACAGGGTGGGATAGATACGCAGTATTTT
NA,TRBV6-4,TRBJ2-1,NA,CASSDRAGEQFF,TGTGCCAGCAGTGACCGGGCGGGTGAGCAGTTCTTC
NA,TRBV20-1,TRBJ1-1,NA,CSAIFGMGTEAFF,TGCAGTGCTATTTTTGGGATGGGCACTGAAGCTTTCTTT
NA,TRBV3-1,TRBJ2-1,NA,CASSQIPTLGEQFF,TGTGCCAGCAGCCAAATCCCTACCTTAGGTGAGCAGTTCTTC
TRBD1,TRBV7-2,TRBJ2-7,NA,CASSLGGTGTHEQYF,TGTGCCAGCAGCTTAGGGGGGACAGGGACCCACGAGCAGTACTTC
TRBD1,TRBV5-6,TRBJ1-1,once,CASSLWQGVNTEAFF,TGTGCCAGCAGCTTGTGGCAGGGGGTGAACACTGAAGCTTTCTTT
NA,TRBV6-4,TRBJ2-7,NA,CASSPTIRSYEQYF,TGTGCCAGCAGTCCCACGATACGGTCCTACGAGCAGTACTTC
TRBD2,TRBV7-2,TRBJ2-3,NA,CASSLGLAGLRDTQYF,TGTGCCAGCAGCTTAGGGCTAGCGGGACTAAGAGATACGCAGTATTTT
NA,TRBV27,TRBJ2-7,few,CASSSGTGEQYF,TGTGCCAGCAGTTCCGGGACCGGAGAGCAGTACTTC
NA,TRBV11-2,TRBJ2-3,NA,CASSLGAGTYTDTQYF,TGTGCCAGCAGCTTAGGGGCGGGAACCTACACAGATACGCAGTATTTT
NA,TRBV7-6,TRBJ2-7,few,CASSLSLQGGFDEQYF,TGTGCCAGCAGCTTATCCCTACAGGGAGGTTTCGACGAGCAGTACTTC
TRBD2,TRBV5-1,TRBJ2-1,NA,CASSLGSSGGYNEQFF,TGCGCCAGCAGCTTGGGGTCTAGCGGGGGCTACAATGAGCAGTTCTTC
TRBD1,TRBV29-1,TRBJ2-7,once,CSFRGTASYEQYF,TGCAGCTTTCGAGGGACAGCCTCCTACGAGCAGTACTTC
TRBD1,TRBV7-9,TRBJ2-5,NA,CASSSRTGVNNEQYF,TGTGCCAGCAGCTCGCGGACAGGGGTAAACAATGAGCAGTACTTC
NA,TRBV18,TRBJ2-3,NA,CASSPVSGLTDTQYF,TGTGCCAGCTCACCTGTTAGCGGACTCACAGATACGCAGTATTTT
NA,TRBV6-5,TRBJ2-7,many,CASSPRQAGEQYF,TGTGCCAGCAGCCCCCGGCAAGCAGGGGAGCAGTACTTC
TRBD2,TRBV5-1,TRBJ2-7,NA,CASRGSGRARVEQYF,TGCGCCAGCAGGGGTAGCGGGAGGGCCAGGGTAGAGCAGTACTTC
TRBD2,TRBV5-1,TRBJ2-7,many,CASSTLAGGSYEQYF,TGCGCCAGCAGTACATTAGCGGGAGGCTCCTACGAGCAGTACTTC
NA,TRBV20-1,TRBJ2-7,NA,CSARDQKDSSYEQYF,TGCAGTGCTAGAGATCAGAAGGACAGTTCCTACGAGCAGTACTTC
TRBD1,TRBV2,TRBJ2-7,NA,CASSVIGQGASYEQYF,TGTGCCAGCAGTGTTATTGGACAGGGGGCCTCCTACGAGCAGTACTTC
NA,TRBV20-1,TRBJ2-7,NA,CSARIVGTYEQYF,TGCAGTGCTAGAATTGTGGGAACCTACGAGCAGTACTTC
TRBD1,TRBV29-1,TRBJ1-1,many,CSVVPPGQVLEAFF,TGCAGCGTTGTACCACCGGGACAGGTTCTTGAAGCTTTCTTT
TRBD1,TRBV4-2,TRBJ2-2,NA,CASSVGHGTGRNTGELFF,TGTGCCAGCAGCGTAGGTCACGGGACAGGGCGAAACACCGGGGAGCTGTTTTTT
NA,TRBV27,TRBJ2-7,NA,CASSLRQGPKVDEQYF,TGTGCCAGCAGTTTAAGGCAGGGGCCTAAAGTAGACGAGCAGTACTTC
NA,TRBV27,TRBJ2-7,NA,CASSLARSAYEQYF,TGTGCCAGCAGTTTGGCGAGGTCAGCCTACGAGCAGTACTTC
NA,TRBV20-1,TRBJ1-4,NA,CSATGGGIATNEKLFF,TGCAGTGCTACGGGAGGGGGGATAGCAACTAATGAAAAACTGTTTTTT
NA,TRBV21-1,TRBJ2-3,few,CASKAGAGTDTQYF,TGTGCCAGCAAAGCGGGAGCCGGCACAGATACGCAGTATTTT
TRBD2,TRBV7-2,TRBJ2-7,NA,CASSLASGTRSSYEQYF,TGTGCCAGCAGCTTAGCATCCGGGACTAGAAGCTCCTACGAGCAGTACTTC
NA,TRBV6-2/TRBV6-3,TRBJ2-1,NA,CATRFGNEQFF,TGTGCCACCCGGTTTGGCAATGAGCAGTTCTTC
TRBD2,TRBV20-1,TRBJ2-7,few,CSARGGRYEQYF,TGCAGTGCTAGGGGCGGGAGATACGAGCAGTACTTC
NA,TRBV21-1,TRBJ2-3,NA,CASSNDPGQGTDTQYF,TGTGCCAGCAGCAACGACCCGGGACAGGGAACAGATACGCAGTATTTT
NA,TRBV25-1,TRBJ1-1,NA,CASSEQRGKNTEAFF,TGTGCCAGCAGTGAGCAGAGGGGCAAGAACACTGAAGCTTTCTTT
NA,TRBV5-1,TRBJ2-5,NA,CASSLAGGMINEQYF,TGCGCCAGCAGCTTGGCCGGGGGAATGATCAATGAGCAGTACTTC
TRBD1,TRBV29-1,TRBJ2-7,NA,CSVVVFSGQGNYEQYF,TGCAGCGTTGTCGTATTTTCGGGACAGGGTAACTACGAGCAGTACTTC
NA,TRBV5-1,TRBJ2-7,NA,CASSLVGQGEFDEQYF,TGCGCCAGCAGCTTGGTTGGGCAGGGAGAGTTTGACGAGCAGTACTTC
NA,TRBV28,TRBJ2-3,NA,CASSSGVYTDTQYF,TGTGCCAGCAGCTCGGGGGTGTACACAGATACGCAGTATTTT
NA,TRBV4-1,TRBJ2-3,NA,CASTLARSRTDTQYF,TGCGCCAGCACTCTGGCCCGGTCTCGCACAGATACGCAGTATTTT
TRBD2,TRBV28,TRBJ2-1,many,CASSPPLAGVYNEQFF,TGTGCCAGCAGCCCGCCGTTAGCGGGAGTTTACAATGAGCAGTTCTTC
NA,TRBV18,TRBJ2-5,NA,CASKGSRNQETQYF,TGTGCCAGTAAAGGAAGCCGGAACCAAGAGACCCAGTACTTC